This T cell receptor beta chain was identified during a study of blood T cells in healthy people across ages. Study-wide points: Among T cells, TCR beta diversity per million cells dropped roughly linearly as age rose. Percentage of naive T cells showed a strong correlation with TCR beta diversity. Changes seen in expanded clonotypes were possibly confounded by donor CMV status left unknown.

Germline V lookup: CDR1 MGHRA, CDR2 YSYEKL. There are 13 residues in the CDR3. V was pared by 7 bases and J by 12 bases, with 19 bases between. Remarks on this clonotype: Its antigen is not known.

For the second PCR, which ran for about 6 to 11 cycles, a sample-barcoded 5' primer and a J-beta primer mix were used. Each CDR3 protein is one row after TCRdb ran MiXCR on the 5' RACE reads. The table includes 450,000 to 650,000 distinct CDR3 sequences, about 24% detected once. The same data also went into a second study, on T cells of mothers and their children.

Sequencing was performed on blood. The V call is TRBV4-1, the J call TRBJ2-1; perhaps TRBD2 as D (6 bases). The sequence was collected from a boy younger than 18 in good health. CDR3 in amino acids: CASTDLGRLGQFF. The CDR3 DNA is TGCGCCAGCACCGACCTTGGGAGGCTCGGGCAGTTCTTC.